The TCR beta chain described here comes from a study of metastatic and nonmetastatic thyroid tumors. At the level of the study: Blood and tumor or nodule tissue repertoires from malignant and benign thyroid patients were compared.

The sample holds many counts of this clone. Thyroid surgery was preceded by no treatment in any patient. V gave up 3 bases and J gave up 5 bases; unmatched junction bases: 10. This CDR3 comprises 16 residues. Germline V gene lookup returns CDR1 SEHNR and CDR2 FQNEAQ (reference sequence). Authors' methods: A classifier for distant metastasis in papillary thyroid cancer was constructed using CDR3 differences observed across clinicopathological groups. TCRdb reassembled clones from the PCR reads with MiXCR. The V and J calls reflect TCRdb's pipeline rather than the authors' work. The profile shows approximately 19,000 clones, about a fifth of them singletons.

Sequencing was done on a sample of blood. The chain is built from TRBV7-9 and TRBJ2-5; 9 nucleotides match TRBD2. The sequence was collected from a female donor with papillary thyroid cancer or a benign thyroid nodule (not recorded which). Some clones in this sample may be carry-over from other donors' samples. DNA of the CDR3: TGTGCCAGCAGCTTCTGGGGTAATAGCGGGGGTGAGACCCAGTACTTC. Its protein product is CASSFWGNSGGETQYF.